This T cell receptor (beta chain) was sequenced for a study of OX40 agonist ivuxolimab in advanced cancers. Regarding the study in general: Ivuxolimab, which targeted the costimulatory receptor OX40 (CD134), was an agonistic, fully human IgG2 monoclonal antibody. Partial responses occurred in three dose-escalation patients, of whom one had hepatocellular carcinoma and two had cutaneous melanoma. In the dose-escalation cohort, 70% to 85% of patients were male, and the mean age was roughly 60 years, with a range of 23 to 79. Among the approximately 50 dose-escalation patients, around 20 had hepatocellular carcinoma, some 15 melanoma, 9 renal cell carcinoma and 9 head and neck cancer. Patients were allowed to have had prior anti-PD-1, anti-PD-L1 or anti-CTLA-4 therapy, and 40% of the dose-escalation patients had previously received checkpoint inhibitors. Intravenous ivuxolimab was administered to patients every 2 weeks at six dose levels: 0.01, 0.1, 0.3, 1.5, 3 and 10 mg/kg. The monotherapy dose-escalation portion (N ≈ 56 patients) of the phase I ivuxolimab trial is reported in the paper. Peripheral TCRbeta sequencing was intended to test whether TCR sequence diversity was altered and clonal T-cell expansion was caused by ivuxolimab.

Paper-wide results and their limitations: After ivuxolimab, expanded clones were on average more numerous among CD8+ T cells than among CD4+ T cells. At doses of 0.1 to 3.0 mg/kg, clonal expansion of both CD4+ and CD8+ T cells in blood was seen between baseline and week 6. Low levels of normalized T-cell clonal expansion were also shown by some nonresponding patients. The antigen specificity of the clonally expanded peripheral T cells was not determined. In the 0.1-3.0 mg/kg groups, partial responders were among the patients with the lowest normalized peripheral clonal expansion, particularly in CD8+ T cells.

Of note for this clone: What this receptor recognizes is not known. Base qualities are not recorded, but no much larger clone differs from it by a single base.

Genomic DNA was extracted from sorted cells for sequencing of the TCRbeta CDR3 region. The immunoSEQ Assay was used to sequence the TCRbeta CDR3 regions. Here the immuneACCESS table is served through TCRdb, limited to in-frame sequences with V and J called. Missing clones are a known gap in these copies; in checked studies unresolved V genes cover under half, and the rest lacks a known reason. This sample gives roughly 83,000 clones in total; under 95% of them show up just once. The ten largest clones capture roughly 8.4% of the sample. CDR1 is given as MNHNY and CDR2 as SVGAGI, both from the germline V gene (reference sequence). V sheds 6 bases and J sheds 10 bases, leaving 22 bases between their ends. Spanning cysteine to phenylalanine, the CDR3 consists of 15 amino acids. Kept here is only the CDR3 DNA, which spans 45 bases and is read in frame from base 1. The trial excluded patients who had a history of autoimmune disease or who were on systemic immunosuppression. In every dose cohort, peripheral blood was drawn for TCR sequencing at baseline, cycle 4 day 1, and cycle 7 day 1. Samples came from an open-label, multicenter, first-in-human phase I dose-escalation trial of ivuxolimab. Adults with locally advanced or metastatic head and neck squamous cell, hepatocellular, melanoma or renal cell carcinoma were enrolled in the trial. Before TCR sequencing, CD4+ T cells and CD8+ T cells were sorted from peripheral blood as separate populations.

This receptor was taken from an adult with an advanced solid tumor such as melanoma, head and neck, liver or kidney cancer. This chain joins TRBV6-6 to TRBJ2-1; the D gene is not confidently resolved. The input for sequencing was CD4+ or CD8+ T cells sorted from blood, taken in a trial of the OX40 agonist ivuxolimab. The CDR3 here reads CASSEESWPGREQFF. The bases read TGTGCCAGCAGCGAAGAGAGTTGGCCTGGCCGGGAGCAGTTCTTC.